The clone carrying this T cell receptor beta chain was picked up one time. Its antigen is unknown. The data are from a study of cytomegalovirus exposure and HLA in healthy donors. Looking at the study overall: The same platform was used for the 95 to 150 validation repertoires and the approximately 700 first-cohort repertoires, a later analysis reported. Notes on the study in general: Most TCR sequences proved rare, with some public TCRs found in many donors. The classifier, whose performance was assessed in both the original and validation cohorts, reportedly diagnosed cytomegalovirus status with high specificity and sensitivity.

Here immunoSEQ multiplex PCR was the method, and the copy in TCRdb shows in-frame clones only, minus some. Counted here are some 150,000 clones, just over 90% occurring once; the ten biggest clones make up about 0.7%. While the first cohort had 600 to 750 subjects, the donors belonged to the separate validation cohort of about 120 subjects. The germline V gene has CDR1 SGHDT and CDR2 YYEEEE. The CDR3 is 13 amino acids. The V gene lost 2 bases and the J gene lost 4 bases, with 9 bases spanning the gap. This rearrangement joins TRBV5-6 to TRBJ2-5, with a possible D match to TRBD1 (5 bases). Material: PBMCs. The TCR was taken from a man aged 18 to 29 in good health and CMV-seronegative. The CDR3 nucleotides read TGTGCCAGCAGCTTTCGCAGGGTAGAGACCCAGTACTTC. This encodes CASSFRRVETQYF.